The rows below give T cell receptor beta chains drawn from one sample of a study of blood T cell repertoires in COVID-19. Clones were sequenced by immunoSEQ multiplex PCR, and TCRdb holds only the in-frame ones, with some missing. Here the sample spans roughly 70,000 clones, under 90% being singletons. The sequenced sample consisted of peripheral blood. These TCRs come from an older woman with acute or convalescent COVID-19. CDR3s leave out the opening cysteine and the closing phenylalanine or tryptophan. Where a row states a size, it is once, few, many or the class of an expanded clone; other rows omit it.

NA	TRBV10-3	TRBJ1-5	ATHPGQGGNQPQH
few	TRBV2	TRBJ2-1	ASSGMAGGYNEQF
NA	TRBV4-1	TRBJ2-2	ASSQEVQSTGELF
NA	TRBV5-1	TRBJ2-3	ASSLEGLAPGTDTQY
few	TRBV2	TRBJ2-7	ASSPGQGWTREQY
NA	TRBV25-1	TRBJ1-4	ASSDSGTPDEKLF
NA	TRBV7-9	TRBJ2-3	ASRLLAGGTDTQY
NA	TRBV19	TRBJ2-2	ASSILQGARPGELF
NA	TRBV28	TRBJ1-2	TTGTANYGYT
NA	TRBV3-1/TRBV3-2	TRBJ2-5	ASRGGAETQY
NA	TRBV5-1	TRBJ2-5	ASSATLWTSGGETQY
NA	TRBV7-9	TRBJ2-1	ASSLRGGGADEQF
NA	TRBV2	TRBJ2-3	ASDRLGVSGRGTQY
NA	TRBV19	TRBJ1-6	ASGQGAYNSPLH
once	TRBV6-5	TRBJ2-1	ASSTLVDYEQF
once	TRBV24-1	TRBJ2-1	ATSGTSGSLHNEQF
NA	TRBV19	TRBJ2-3	ASTSTYTQY
NA	TRBV7-3	TRBJ2-7	ASSSPTGGIWEQY
NA	TRBV18	TRBJ2-7	ASSLRPRGLYEQY
once	TRBV7-6	TRBJ1-4	ASSLGSSRGGEKLF
NA	TRBV3-1/TRBV3-2	TRBJ1-4	ASSGLSEKLF
few	TRBV4-1	TRBJ1-6	ASSPTHAGFNSPLH
NA	TRBV5-6	TRBJ1-5	ASSGRHSNQPQH
NA	TRBV19	TRBJ1-2	ASIRSGDRPSSYT
NA	TRBV3-1/TRBV3-2	TRBJ1-1	ASSQDLRTNTEAF
NA	TRBV3-1/TRBV3-2	TRBJ2-7	ASSQLKGEQY
NA	TRBV5-6	TRBJ2-2	ASRTGTSGNTGELF
once	TRBV7-3	TRBJ2-3	ASSPLAGGSTDTQY
NA	TRBV3-1/TRBV3-2	TRBJ1-2	ASSRGQGTGGYT
NA	TRBV4-2	TRBJ2-3	ASSLRLAGDSTDTQY
NA	TRBV6-5	TRBJ2-3	ASSLEPARADTQY
NA	TRBV18	TRBJ2-7	ASSPAKASIYEQY
few	TRBV6-5	TRBJ2-1	ASNTLRSEQF
once	TRBV2	TRBJ1-2	ASSGGRNYGYT
NA	TRBV19	TRBJ2-1	ASMLAGAREQF
NA	TRBV3-1/TRBV3-2	TRBJ2-7	ASSQGQVAYEQY
once	TRBV5-6	TRBJ2-2	ASSYTGAAGELF
NA	TRBV28	TRBJ1-5	SSKTDYSNQPQH
few	TRBV7-2	TRBJ2-7	ASSRRTRLSYEQY
NA	TRBV18	TRBJ2-7	ASSPGLVSYEQY
NA	TRBV11-3	TRBJ2-5	ASAEGGPRETQY
NA	TRBV27	TRBJ1-1	ASKLRGPNTEAF
NA	TRBV7-9	TRBJ1-5	ASSRGQVSNQPQH
NA	TRBV11-2	TRBJ2-1	ASSPLHGVSYNEQF
once	TRBV5-4	TRBJ1-2	ASRTTEAKGYT
NA	TRBV9	TRBJ2-3	ASSALDRGPALGSDTQY
NA	TRBV6-5	TRBJ2-7	ASRATRGSYEQY
once	TRBV3-1/TRBV3-2	TRBJ1-2	ASSPSENYGYT
once	TRBV15	TRBJ2-3	ATRQEGQLDTQY
NA	TRBV19	TRBJ1-1	ASSKGQAWTEAF